The clone carrying this T cell receptor beta chain was observed many times. Its antigen is undetermined. The sample's time point: persistent/refractory GD, antithyroid drugs over 5 years with positive TRAb. PBMC-derived RNA was used for the TCR library. The sample originates from a study of regulatory T cells in long-lasting Graves disease. Study-level information: Over 5 years of antithyroid drugs plus positive TSH receptor antibodies defined persistent Graves' disease.

The study, taken as a whole, reports: TRBV28 was favored in persistent disease, as were TRBJ1-2 and TRBJ2-5.

Construction of TCR beta libraries relied on iRepertoire HTBI primers and on Arm-PCR targeting CDR3 regions. Original processing notes: Analysis of the samples identified around 60 TRBV and 14 to 15 TRBJ segments. Using its own MiXCR run on the multiplex PCR reads, TCRdb lists one record per CDR3 protein. The V and J calls come from TCRdb's annotation, not from the publication. The top ten clones hold about 27% of a sample with 400,000 or so distinct CDR3 sequences, 23% of them seen once. CDR3 length: 17 amino acids. Germline CDR1 reads LNHNV; CDR2 reads YYDKDF (reference sequence). The trim removed 0 bases at V and 6 bases at J, leaving 9 bases unmatched.

The chain joins TRBV15 to TRBJ2-2; 8 bases agree with TRBD1. The specimen was peripheral blood mononuclear cells (PBMCs), collected when the disease was refractory, from a patient treated with antithyroid drugs. The receptor was derived from a female donor with Graves disease. CDR3 bases: TGTGCCACCAGCAGAGAACCTGGACAGGGATTAGCCGGGGAGCTGTTTTTT. The encoded protein is CATSREPGQGLAGELFF. Looking up the rest from reference TRBV15 and TRBJ2-2 gives the full variable domain: DAMVIQNPRYQVTQFGKPVTLSCSQTLNHNVMYWYQQKSSQAPKLLFHYYDKDFNNEADTPDNFQSRRPNTSFCFLDIRSPGLGDTAMYLCATSREPGQGLAGELFFGEGSRLTVL.